A selection of T cell receptor beta chains follows, all from one sample in a study of T-cell reconstitution after alpha-beta-depleted transplantation in children. Each CDR3 protein is one row after TCRdb ran MiXCR on the PCR reads. The data contain over 90,000 distinct CDR3 sequences, 7% to 8% of them singletons. The sequencing used PBMCs, collected before TCRalphabeta/CD19-depleted stem cell transplant. The receptors were sampled from a boy under 10 years old with acute lymphoblastic leukemia, due to receive a stem cell transplant. Both conserved end residues are part of each CDR3. The D gene is left open where the match is weak. Size values are once, few and many counts, or a class for expanded clones, and some rows have none.

TRBJ2-3 NA TRBD2 TRBV3-1 CASSQVGGGLLYTQYF TGTGCCAGCAGCCAAGTAGGCGGGGGGCTGCTGTATACGCAGTATTTT
TRBJ2-5 many NA TRBV5-1 CASSFLSGAETQYF TGCGCCAGCAGCTTCCTTAGCGGTGCCGAGACCCAGTACTTC
TRBJ2-1 few NA TRBV6-5 CASSYSWVPYNEQFF TGTGCCAGCAGTTACTCTTGGGTCCCATACAATGAGCAGTTCTTC
TRBJ2-5 NA TRBD2 TRBV4-1 CQCRLARGEKTQYF TGTCAGTGCCGCCTGGCCCGGGGGGAAAAGACCCAGTACTTC
TRBJ2-3 many TRBD2 TRBV12-3/TRBV12-4 CASGLAASTDTQYF TGTGCCAGCGGTCTAGCGGCTAGCACAGATACGCAGTATTTT
TRBJ2-2 few NA TRBV20-1 CSARDFTGANTGELFF TGCAGTGCTAGAGATTTTACAGGAGCGAACACCGGGGAGCTGTTTTTT
TRBJ2-1 many NA TRBV2 CASTTGTNNEQFF TGTGCCAGCACTACCGGGACAAACAATGAGCAGTTCTTC
TRBJ1-6 few NA TRBV11-2 CASSLVQGYSPLHF TGTGCCAGCAGCTTAGTCCAGGGGTATTCACCCCTCCACTTT
TRBJ1-3 NA NA TRBV7-9 CACSPLGSGNTIYF TGTGCCTGCAGCCCCCTGGGCTCTGGAAACACCATATATTTT
TRBJ2-1 NA NA TRBV6-4 CASSDGQNSNEQFF TGTGCCAGCAGTGACGGGCAGAATAGCAATGAGCAGTTCTTC
TRBJ1-6 many TRBD1 TRBV6-5 CATGQTGETSPLHF TGTGCCACAGGCCAAACAGGGGAAACTTCACCCCTCCACTTT
TRBJ2-1 many TRBD1 TRBV6-5 CASVQTGGSNEQFF TGTGCCAGCGTTCAGACAGGGGGTAGCAATGAGCAGTTCTTC
TRBJ1-2 NA TRBD1 TRBV5-1 CASSLDSAGGPVGYTF TGCGCCAGCAGCTTGGATTCGGCAGGGGGGCCGGTGGGCTACACCTTC
TRBJ2-1 few TRBD2 TRBV7-9 CASSPNLGLAWGNEQFF TGTGCCAGCAGCCCCAATTTAGGACTAGCTTGGGGGAATGAGCAGTTCTTC
TRBJ1-2 many NA TRBV6-5 CASSSLASEHYGYTF TGTGCCAGCAGTTCCCTGGCGTCGGAGCACTATGGCTACACCTTC
TRBJ1-2 few NA TRBV5-1 CASSLLDMRTNTIYGYTF TGCGCCAGCAGCTTGCTTGATATGAGGACAAACACAATCTATGGCTACACCTTC
TRBJ2-1 few TRBD2 TRBV7-2 CASSLLGGGALNNEQFF TGTGCCAGCAGCTTATTGGGCGGGGGGGCACTTAACAATGAGCAGTTCTTC
TRBJ2-1 many NA TRBV12-3/TRBV12-4 CASSLAPGGHPYNEQFF TGTGCCAGCAGTTTAGCGCCCGGGGGGCATCCCTACAATGAGCAGTTCTTC
TRBJ1-6 NA NA TRBV20-1 CSARDPARGDNSPLHF TGCAGTGCTAGAGATCCCGCCAGGGGAGATAATTCACCCCTCCACTTT
TRBJ2-3 NA TRBD1 TRBV5-4 CASSFGTDLTDTQYF TGTGCCAGCAGCTTCGGGACAGACCTCACAGATACGCAGTATTTT
TRBJ2-1 few TRBD2 TRBV7-2 CASSLRLAGNNEQFF TGTGCCAGCAGCTTGAGACTAGCGGGCAACAATGAGCAGTTCTTC
TRBJ1-6 few NA TRBV2 CASSSSPGPSYNSPLHF TGTGCCAGCAGCAGTTCCCCGGGACCCTCGTATAATTCACCCCTCCACTTT
TRBJ2-1 many TRBD2 TRBV12-3/TRBV12-4 CASSSPQTSGGAFFNEQFF TGTGCCAGCAGTTCCCCGCAGACTAGCGGGGGGGCCTTTTTCAATGAGCAGTTCTTC
TRBJ2-1 many TRBD2 TRBV18 CASSPDTTSGGPFPNEQFF TGTGCCAGCTCACCAGATACGACTAGCGGGGGACCGTTTCCCAATGAGCAGTTCTTC
TRBJ2-2 NA TRBD2 TRBV20-1 CSARGPGLAASGELFF TGCAGTGCTAGAGGCCCGGGACTAGCGGCGTCCGGGGAGCTGTTTTTT
TRBJ2-7 many TRBD2 TRBV5-1 CASSMGLAGTYEQYF TGCGCCAGCAGCATGGGACTAGCGGGGACCTACGAGCAGTACTTC
TRBJ2-1 many TRBD2 TRBV6-2/TRBV6-3 CASSYSSGGAYEQFF TGTGCCAGCAGTTACTCTAGCGGGGGGGCCTATGAGCAGTTCTTC
TRBJ1-2 medium-sized TRBD1 TRBV6-5 CASSYYTGTGTSYTF TGTGCCAGCAGTTACTACACCGGGACAGGGACGAGCTACACCTTC
TRBJ1-6 NA TRBD1 TRBV3-1 CASSHLQGASPLHF TGTGCCAGCAGCCACCTCCAGGGGGCTTCACCCCTCCACTTT
TRBJ2-1 few NA TRBV7-8 CASSLAQGGNEQFF TGTGCCAGCAGCTTAGCGCAGGGGGGCAATGAGCAGTTCTTC
TRBJ1-1 many NA TRBV28 CASSLRDPNTEAFF TGTGCCAGCAGCCTCCGCGACCCAAACACTGAAGCTTTCTTT
TRBJ2-5 NA NA TRBV7-8 CASSLITGQQETQYF TGTGCCAGCAGCTTAATAACTGGACAGCAAGAGACCCAGTACTTC
TRBJ1-5 many NA TRBV28 CASSSGGSNQPQHF TGTGCCAGCAGTAGTGGGGGCAGTAATCAGCCCCAGCATTTT
TRBJ2-5 few NA TRBV11-2 CASSSTRGASETQYF TGTGCCAGCAGCTCCACTCGGGGGGCCAGTGAGACCCAGTACTTC
TRBJ2-3 many NA TRBV7-8 CASSLVRGTDTQYF TGTGCCAGCAGCTTAGTTAGGGGCACAGATACGCAGTATTTT
TRBJ1-1 few NA TRBV5-1 CASSLAEHSEAFF TGCGCCAGCAGCTTGGCCGAGCACTCCGAAGCTTTCTTT
TRBJ2-3 NA NA TRBV15 CATSIKSRSSDTQYF TGTGCCACCAGCATAAAGTCCCGGAGCTCAGATACGCAGTATTTT
TRBJ2-7 many NA TRBV16 CASSQSHSYEQYF TGTGCCAGCAGCCAATCCCACTCCTACGAGCAGTACTTC
TRBJ2-2 many TRBD2 TRBV5-6 CASSQTTRLADAGELFF TGTGCCAGCAGCCAAACTACCAGACTAGCTGACGCCGGGGAGCTGTTTTTT
TRBJ1-1 many NA TRBV5-1 CASTGRTGTEAFF TGCGCCAGCACAGGAAGAACAGGGACTGAAGCTTTCTTT
TRBJ2-3 NA TRBD2 TRBV12-3/TRBV12-4 CASTPRASGGDTDTQYF TGTGCCAGCACCCCCCGGGCTAGCGGGGGAGACACAGATACGCAGTATTTT
TRBJ2-1 many NA TRBV10-3 CAISSPSESSYNEQFF TGTGCCATCAGCTCCCCTAGCGAGAGCTCCTACAATGAGCAGTTCTTC
TRBJ2-6 many NA TRBV28 CASSLGLSLTGANVLTF TGTGCCAGCAGTTTAGGCCTATCTCTCACTGGGGCCAACGTCCTGACTTTC
TRBJ2-1 NA TRBD2 TRBV15 CATSSPGTSGGALYNEQFF TGTGCCACCAGCAGTCCCGGGACTAGCGGGGGTGCACTCTACAATGAGCAGTTCTTC
TRBJ2-1 many TRBD2 TRBV15 CATSRDSGGSYNEQFF TGTGCCACCAGCAGAGATTCCGGGGGGAGCTACAATGAGCAGTTCTTC
TRBJ2-5 few NA TRBV6-5 CASSTGREYQETQYF TGTGCCAGCAGTACGGGAAGGGAGTACCAAGAGACCCAGTACTTC
TRBJ2-5 few TRBD1 TRBV5-1 CASSLQGVSQETQYF TGCGCCAGCAGCTTACAGGGGGTATCCCAAGAGACCCAGTACTTC
TRBJ1-1 NA NA TRBV25-1 CASGQTRGSEAFF TGTGCCAGCGGACAGACCAGGGGCTCTGAAGCTTTCTTT
TRBJ2-7 many NA TRBV7-8 CASSIGGRGPSYEQYF TGTGCCAGCAGCATAGGTGGGCGGGGACCCTCCTACGAGCAGTACTTC
TRBJ1-1 many NA TRBV7-9 CASSFGTEAFF TGTGCCAGCAGCTTTGGCACTGAAGCTTTCTTT
TRBJ1-5 few NA TRBV2 CASRANGQPQHF TGTGCCAGCAGGGCAAATGGTCAGCCCCAGCATTTT
TRBJ1-1 many NA TRBV7-9 CASSLGLDPEAFF TGTGCCAGCAGCTTAGGGCTGGATCCTGAAGCTTTCTTT
TRBJ1-1 many NA TRBV5-1 CASSSPKTGRYTEAFF TGCGCCAGCAGCTCTCCCAAAACAGGGAGGTACACTGAAGCTTTCTTT
TRBJ2-6 many NA TRBV5-1 CASSPDASGAGANVLTF TGCGCCAGCAGCCCAGACGCGTCGGGGGCTGGGGCCAACGTCCTGACTTTC